Each of the 28 T cell receptor beta chains below was sequenced from the same sample in a study of beta chain features in type 1 diabetes. Since all of the isolated RNA was reverse transcribed, expressed TCRB transcripts were what got sequenced. This table comes from immunoSEQ multiplex PCR, and its TCRdb copy is limited to in-frame clones, with some not included. The data show some 900,000 clones, roughly 16% seen once. Input material: naive CD4+ T cells from blood. The receptor set was obtained from a woman aged 18 to 35 in good health.

This clone was detected a few times. The chain employs TRBV5-4 and TRBJ2-5; D gene uncertain. Trimming shortened V by 1 base and J by 5 bases, and 15 bases separated the two germline ends. The CDR3 covers 15 residues. Germline V gene data show CDR1 as SGHNT and CDR2 as YYREEE (reference sequence). The CDR3, as DNA: TGTGCCAGCAGCTTGTACAGAAGTGGGAAGGAGACCCAGTACTTC. Encoded protein: CASSLYRSGKETQYF.

The chain joins TRBV5-1 to TRBJ2-3; D remains unclear. The V gene's germline CDR1 is SGHRS and CDR2 YFSETQ. V was pared by 1 base and J by 0 bases, with 6 bases between. This CDR3 region has 14 residues. The CDR3 region is CASSLFQSTDTQYF. DNA of the CDR3: TGCGCCAGCAGCTTGTTCCAGAGCACAGATACGCAGTATTTT.

The chain combines TRBV7-2 with TRBJ1-2; D is uncertain. V was pared by 0 bases and J by 4 bases, with 15 bases between. The CDR3 sequence is 16 residues long. In germline, CDR1 is SGHTA, CDR2 FQGNSA. The CDR3 here is CASSLARSTGLYGYTF. In DNA, the CDR3 is TGTGCCAGCAGCTTAGCACGGTCGACCGGACTCTATGGCTACACCTTC.

This chain connects TRBV5-5 to TRBJ2-1; TRBD1 might be the D (6 bases). Germline-derived CDR1 and CDR2 are SGHKS and YYEKEE (reference sequence). The CDR3 spans 15 residues. Between the trimmed V and J ends, which lost 3 bases and 0 bases, there was a span of 10 bases. The CDR3 loop reads CASSSEGGSYNEQFF. The CDR3 nucleotides are TGTGCCAGCAGCTCTGAAGGGGGCTCCTACAATGAGCAGTTCTTC.

The rearrangement joins TRBV2 to TRBJ2-7; tentatively, D is TRBD1 (6 bases). The CDR3 has 12 amino acids. The germline gives CDR1 SNHLY, CDR2 FYNNEI. Trimming took 6 bases from V and 6 from J, leaving 12 bases between them. The CDR3: CASSLTGLEQYF. The CDR3 DNA is TGTGCCAGCAGCCTTACAGGGCTCGAGCAGTACTTC.

V gene TRBV15 combines with J gene TRBJ2-2, with D hard to call. This CDR3 comprises 12 residues. Trimming left V 5 bases short and J 7 bases short, with 8 bases between. Germline V gene lookup returns CDR1 LNHNV and CDR2 YYDKDF (reference sequence). The CDR3 sequence: CATSSPRGELFF. The CDR3 nucleotides read TGTGCCACCAGCTCCCCACGCGGGGAGCTGTTTTTT.

The CDR3 sequence: CASSQVRLSNNEQFF. CDR3 sequence (DNA): TGCGCCAGCAGCCAAGTGAGGTTGAGTAATAATGAGCAGTTCTTC. V and J are TRBV4-1 and TRBJ2-1; D gene ambiguous. Trimming left V 1 base short and J 7 bases short, with 14 bases between. Germline V lookup: CDR1 MGHRA, CDR2 YSYEKL. The CDR3 has 15 amino acids.

This chain links TRBV5-1 with TRBJ2-1, with D perhaps matching TRBD2 (5 bases). Germline lookup yields CDR1 SGHRS and CDR2 YFSETQ. The CDR3 covers 15 residues. V was trimmed by 5 bases and J by 0 bases, leaving 12 bases between them. DNA for the CDR3: TGCGCCAGCAGTTTGAGGAGGATCTCCTACAATGAGCAGTTCTTC. This codes for CASSLRRISYNEQFF.

This clone was found a few times. The chain carries TRBV19 and TRBJ2-2; the D gene is possibly TRBD2 (5 bases). Germline values: CDR1 LNHDA, CDR2 SQIVND (reference sequence). Trimming shortened V by 3 bases and J by 4 bases, and 9 bases separated the two germline ends. The CDR3 runs 14 residues. The CDR3 DNA reads as TGTGCCAGTAGTATCGTAAGCGGCACCGGGGAGCTGTTTTTT. Translation gives CASSIVSGTGELFF.

This clone has just a few counts. V usage is TRBV2 and J usage is TRBJ2-7; weak D call: TRBD2 (5 bases). Deletions cut 6 bases from V and 3 bases from J, with 18 bases between. CDR1 SNHLY and CDR2 FYNNEI come from the germline V gene. This CDR3 contains 15 residues. CDR3 loop: CASRRAGGRNYEQYF. The CDR3 bases are TGTGCCAGCAGGAGGGCGGGCGGGCGAAACTACGAGCAGTACTTC.

Only a few counts were recorded for this clone. The genes are TRBV6-5 and TRBJ2-3; 10 bases are a match to TRBD2. CDR3 length: 16 amino acids. J was trimmed by 7 bases and V by 0 bases; bases with no gene match: 7. CDR1 MNHEY and CDR2 SVGAGI come from the germline V gene. The CDR3 here is CASSYSVAGGAYTQYF. The DNA for the CDR3 is TGTGCCAGCAGTTACTCGGTAGCGGGGGGTGCCTATACGCAGTATTTT.

CDR3 nucleotides: TGTGCCAGCAGGAGTGCGGGAGGGGGTTACGAGCAGTACTTC. Protein: CASRSAGGGYEQYF. The chain carries TRBV6-5 and TRBJ2-7; 9 bases are a match to TRBD2. V lost 6 bases, J lost 4 bases, and 7 bases stayed unmatched. Germline values: CDR1 MNHEY, CDR2 SVGAGI. The CDR3 is 14 amino acids.

The J gene is TRBJ2-3, the V gene TRBV28, with a tentative D call TRBD1 (6 bases). The CDR3 runs 15 residues. V was cut by 8 bases and J by 2 bases, with 17 bases left in between. CDR1 MDHEN and CDR2 SYDVKM come from the germline V gene. CDR3: CASALRQALTDTQYF. The CDR3 bases are TGTGCCAGCGCCCTTCGACAGGCACTCACAGATACGCAGTATTTT. The full variable domain, in which reference TRBV28 and TRBJ2-3 provide the parts outside the CDR3, is DVKVTQSSRYLVKRTGEKVFLECVQDMDHENMFWYRQDPGLGLRLIYFSYDVKMKEKGDIPEGYSVSREKKERFSLILESASTNQTSMYLCASALRQALTDTQYFGPGTRLTVL.

The chain carries TRBV5-4 and TRBJ2-2; the D is unclear. The V gene lost 2 bases and the J gene lost 2 bases, with 7 bases spanning the gap. The CDR3 consists of 14 residues. Germline CDR1 and CDR2: SGHNT and YYREEE (reference sequence). This CDR3 is CASSLKSNTGELFF. The CDR3 DNA sequence: TGTGCCAGCAGCTTAAAAAGTAACACCGGGGAGCTGTTTTTT.

This clone was counted only a few times. The chain uses TRBV10-3 and TRBJ2-2; the match to TRBD1 covers 8 bases. This CDR3 contains 15 residues. In germline, CDR1 is ENHRY, CDR2 SYGVKD. Germline trimming cut 6 bases from V and 4 bases from J; bases unmatched to any gene: 7. This CDR3 reads CAIRGTGSITGELFF. In DNA form, the CDR3 reads TGTGCCATCAGGGGGACAGGATCAATCACCGGGGAGCTGTTTTTT.

This clone appeared a few times. The chain employs TRBV7-2 and TRBJ2-7, with TRBD2 identical over 7 bases. Germline-derived CDR1 and CDR2 are SGHTA and FQGNSA. The CDR3 runs to 12 residues. After removal of 4 bases from V and 12 bases from J, the junction contained 9 bases not matched to a gene. The CDR3 DNA sequence: TGTGCCAGCAGCTACCTGGCGGGAGACATGTACTTC. Protein product: CASSYLAGDMYF. Drawing the rest from reference TRBV7-2 and TRBJ2-7, the complete variable domain is GAGVSQSPSNKVTEKGKDVELRCDPISGHTALYWYRQSLGQGLEFLIYFQGNSAPDKSGLPSDRFSAERTGGSVSTLTIQRTQQEDSAVYLCASSYLAGDMYFGPGTRLTVT.

This clone was seen more than once but under ten times. CDR3 coding DNA: TGTGCCAGCAGCCAAGACTGGCAGTGGACCTACGAGCAGTACTTC. This encodes CASSQDWQWTYEQYF. The chain has TRBV4-2 and TRBJ2-7; the D is unclear. This CDR3 contains 15 residues. Trimming cost V 0 bases and J 2 bases, with 11 bases left between them. The germline V gene has CDR1 LGHNA and CDR2 YNFKEQ.

The sample holds one count of this clone. This sample includes further DNA sequences coding for the same CDR3. The gene calls are TRBV18 and TRBJ2-3; D might be TRBD2 (5 bases). Per germline, CDR1 KGHSH and CDR2 LQKENI. V shed 3 bases and J shed 4 bases, with 5 bases lying between them. This CDR3 spans 12 amino acids. The DNA of the CDR3 is TGTGCCAGCTCACCGCGGGCAGATACGCAGTATTTT. Translation: CASSPRADTQYF. The full variable domain, its missing parts supplied by reference TRBV18 and TRBJ2-3, is NAGVMQNPRHLVRRRGQEARLRCSPMKGHSHVYWYRQLPEEGLKFMVYLQKENIIDESGMPKERFSAEFPKEGPSILRIQQVVRGDSAAYFCASSPRADTQYFGPGTRLTVL.

The chain uses TRBV2 and TRBJ2-7, with D maybe TRBD1 (6 bases). CDR1 SNHLY and CDR2 FYNNEI come from the germline V gene. Deletions cut 8 bases from V and 4 bases from J, with 18 bases between. The CDR3 contains 14 residues. In nucleotides, the CDR3 is TGTGCCAGCGGTCTTGCGATACAGGGTTACGAGCAGTACTTC. Translating it yields CASGLAIQGYEQYF. Drawing the rest from reference TRBV2 and TRBJ2-7, the complete variable domain is EPEVTQTPSHQVTQMGQEVILRCVPISNHLYFYWYRQILGQKVEFLVSFYNNEISEKSEIFDDQFSVERPDGSNFTLKIRSTKLEDSAMYFCASGLAIQGYEQYFGPGTRLTVT.

The sample holds a few counts of this clone. The chain uses TRBV7-9 and TRBJ2-7, with 7 bases that match TRBD1. In germline, CDR1 is SEHNR, CDR2 FQNEAQ (reference sequence). With V trimmed by 0 bases and J by 1 base, 9 bases remained unmatched. The CDR3 is 17 amino acids. DNA of the CDR3: TGTGCCAGCAGCTTAGCGTGGTCCGGGACAGAGTCCTACGAGCAGTACTTC. This sequence encodes CASSLAWSGTESYEQYF.

The chain combines TRBV6-5 with TRBJ2-1; 9 positions agree with TRBD2. After removal of 6 bases from V and 0 bases from J, the junction contained 3 bases not matched to a gene. Looked up from germline, CDR1 is MNHEY and CDR2 is SVGAGI. CDR3 length: 15 residues. The CDR3 DNA follows: TGTGCCAGCAGACCGGGACTAGCCTCCTACAATGAGCAGTTCTTC. It translates to CASRPGLASYNEQFF.

This clone was detected only a few times. The chain links TRBV29-1 to TRBJ1-2; D might be TRBD1 (6 bases). The germline V gene encodes CDR1 SQVTM and CDR2 ANQGSEA. Trimming cost V 6 bases and J 5 bases, with 37 bases left between them. This CDR3 region has 20 residues. CDR3 loop: CSVEGGLYSAGTRVTYGYTF. In DNA form, the CDR3 reads TGCAGCGTGGAGGGGGGGCTCTACTCGGCGGGTACTCGGGTGACTTATGGCTACACCTTC.

There are a few counts of this clone. CDR3 amino acids: CASSQGGQAIYGYTF. DNA of the CDR3: TGTGCCAGCAGCCAAGGGGGTCAAGCGATCTATGGCTACACCTTC. The V gene is TRBV4-2, the J gene TRBJ1-2, with unresolved D. This CDR3 is built from 15 residues. V gave up 1 base and J gave up 4 bases, with 13 bases separating them. From germline, CDR1 is LGHNA and CDR2 YNFKEQ.

This clone was seen a few times. This chain links TRBV27 with TRBJ2-1, with TRBD2 matching 9 bases. Germline values: CDR1 MNHEY, CDR2 SMNVEV (reference sequence). The CDR3 has 15 residues. Unmatched junction bases numbered 3, after V lost 5 bases and J lost 1 base. The CDR3 sequence is CASSRREGSYNEQFF. The CDR3, as DNA: TGTGCCAGCAGTAGGCGGGAGGGGTCCTACAATGAGCAGTTCTTC.

V usage is TRBV5-1 and J usage is TRBJ2-3, with a tentative D call TRBD2 (6 bases). Germline CDR1 SGHRS, CDR2 YFSETQ. Between the trimmed V and J ends, which lost 4 bases and 2 bases, there was a span of 17 bases. The CDR3 spans 16 residues. In DNA form, the CDR3 reads TGCGCCAGCAGCGCCGGGAGCGCGGGGCCCACAGATACGCAGTATTTT. Translation gives CASSAGSAGPTDTQYF.

The J gene is TRBJ2-1, the V gene TRBV6-5, with 8 bases identical to TRBD2. This CDR3 has 15 amino acids. V dropped 7 bases and J dropped 1; count of bases not matched to a gene: 6. Germline V gene sequence: CDR1 MNHEY, CDR2 SVGAGI. The chain's CDR3 is CASKVSGSSYNEQFF. As DNA, the CDR3 is TGTGCCAGCAAAGTAAGCGGGAGTTCCTACAATGAGCAGTTCTTC.

There are a few counts of this clone. This chain connects TRBV7-9 to TRBJ1-4; D not certain. V gave up 2 bases and J gave up 0 bases, with 7 bases separating them. Germline V gene lookup returns CDR1 SEHNR and CDR2 FQNEAQ (reference sequence). CDR3 length: 15 amino acids. In DNA form, the CDR3 reads TGTGCCAGCAGCTTACTACAGTCAACTAATGAAAAACTGTTTTTT. Its translation is CASSLLQSTNEKLFF.

This chain uses TRBV5-4 with TRBJ2-1; TRBD1 matches at 7 bases. V lost 3 bases, J lost 1 base, and 7 bases stayed unmatched. Germline values: CDR1 SGHNT, CDR2 YYREEE (reference sequence). CDR3 size: 16 residues. CDR3 residues: CASSSVTGESYNEQFF. The CDR3 DNA reads as TGTGCCAGCAGCTCAGTTACAGGGGAGTCCTACAATGAGCAGTTCTTC.